The 27 T cell receptor beta chains listed next were all sequenced from one sample in a study of CD8+CD57+ T cells in acquired aplastic anemia. The authors sequenced patients whose flow cytometry had shown CD8+CD57+ cell expansion. Profiles of TCR beta VDJ and CDR3 were generated from a genomic DNA template. MiXCR was run by TCRdb on the reads, yielding one entry per CDR3 protein. The sample carries about 270,000 distinct CDR3 sequences, approximately 80% recorded once. Input material: sorted CD4+, CD8+, or CD8+CD57+ T cells (not recorded which) from PBMCs. The receptors here all came from a human donor with aplastic anemia.

The chain recombines TRBV20-1 with TRBJ2-7, with no clear D. Germline lookup yields CDR1 DFQATT and CDR2 SNEGSKA (reference sequence). Trimming removed 6 bases at V and 1 base at J, with 16 bases between. CDR3 length: 14 amino acids. This CDR3 is CSAEEVRQSYEQYF. DNA for the CDR3: TGCAGTGCGGAAGAGGTCCGACAATCCTACGAGCAGTACTTC.

About this clonotype: As the CDR3 is not closed by the conserved phenylalanine or tryptophan, this likely results from a read error. The DNA is omitted, as the CDR3 cannot be located on it reliably, and the CDR3 follows TCRdb's listing. The chain employs TRBV2 and TRBJ1-2; TRBD1, the table's D call, lacks a check against the DNA. CDR1 is SNHLY, CDR2 FYNNEI, per germline. The CDR3 contains 16 residues when both ends are counted. CDR3: CASGERGTDTQYFGPG.

This CDR3 is CSVEGRSYEQYF. The CDR3, as DNA: TGCAGCGTTGAGGGCCGTTCCTACGAGCAGTACTTC. The V and J genes are TRBV29-1 and TRBJ2-7; D remains ambiguous. Trimming stripped 3 bases from V and 1 base from J, with 7 bases between. CDR3 length: 12 amino acids. Per the germline V gene, CDR1 is SQVTM and CDR2 is ANQGSEA.

On this clonotype: In this CDR3 the conserved last residue, phenylalanine or tryptophan, is missing, so a read error is likely. No DNA is shown, since the ends of the CDR3 on it are uncertain; the CDR3 is the one TCRdb lists. The chain joins TRBV2 to TRBJ2-1; the D segment call TRBD1 is taken from the table without a DNA check. Germline V lookup: CDR1 SNHLY, CDR2 FYNNEI. The CDR3 numbers 16 amino acids, ends counted. The CDR3 reads CASGDGGGDTQYFRSV.

J is TRBJ2-1 and V is TRBV20-1; perhaps TRBD2 as D (6 bases). V lost 0 bases to trimming and J lost 7 bases, with 19 bases between them. The V gene's germline CDR1 is DFQATT and CDR2 SNEGSKA (reference sequence). The CDR3 is made up of 16 amino acids. The CDR3 loop is CSARDRDKGLSNEQFF. In DNA form, the CDR3 reads TGCAGTGCTAGAGACAGAGACAAGGGACTGTCGAATGAGCAGTTCTTC.

This chain uses TRBV5-4 with TRBJ1-1; D ambiguous. Deletions cut 4 bases from V and 3 bases from J, with 10 bases between. Germline values: CDR1 SGHNT, CDR2 YYREEE (reference sequence). The length of the CDR3 is 13 residues. Here the CDR3 reads CASSPVGDTEAFF. In DNA form, the CDR3 reads TGTGCCAGCAGCCCGGTGGGAGACACTGAAGCTTTCTTT.

The chain combines TRBV7-2 with TRBJ2-5, with D unclear. Between the trimmed V and J ends, which lost 2 bases and 11 bases, there was a span of 18 bases. CDR1 and CDR2 from the germline V gene are SGHTA and FQGNSA. CDR3 size: 14 residues. The CDR3, as DNA: TGTGCCAGCAGCTTATCGGAAGGTGGAGATGAGCAGTACTTC. As protein: CASSLSEGGDEQYF. The variable domain in full, completed from reference TRBV7-2 and TRBJ2-5, reads GAGVSQSPSNKVTEKGKDVELRCDPISGHTALYWYRQSLGQGLEFLIYFQGNSAPDKSGLPSDRFSAERTGGSVSTLTIQRTQQEDSAVYLCASSLSEGGDEQYFGPGTRLLVL.

The chain has TRBV7-3 and TRBJ1-1; a weak D match, TRBD1 (5 bases). Germline values: CDR1 SGHTA, CDR2 FQGTGA. V was trimmed by 4 bases and J by 13 bases, leaving 25 bases between them. The CDR3 covers 15 residues. CDR3 sequence reads: CASSSDGTWGTEHFF. The CDR3 DNA reads as TGTGCCAGCAGCTCTGACGGGACTTGGGGCACTGAACATTTCTTT.

A note on this clonotype: A much larger clone is a single base away; this may be a read error. The rearrangement links TRBV3-1 to TRBJ2-3, with 9 nucleotides matching TRBD2. CDR1 and CDR2 (germline): LGHDT, YNNKEL (reference sequence). V shed 0 bases, J shed 7 bases, and the junction held 11 bases outside the gene matches. This CDR3 is 17 amino acids long. CDR3: CASSQDLSAGGEYTQYF. The CDR3 DNA follows: TGTGCCAGCAGCCAAGATTTGTCAGCGGGGGGTGAGTATACGCAGTATTTT.

The rearrangement uses TRBV7-9 and TRBJ2-7, with D tentatively TRBD1 or TRBD2 (5 bases each). Germline-derived CDR1 and CDR2 are SEHNR and FQNEAQ (reference sequence). The CDR3 totals 13 residues. The CDR3 spells CASSLTGSYGANV. The CDR3 nucleotides read TGTGCCAGCAGCTTGACGGGTAGCTACGGGGCCAACGTC.

This rearrangement joins TRBV24-1 to TRBJ2-7; 10 positions agree with TRBD1. Germline V CDR1 and CDR2: KGHDR, SFDVKD. Unmatched junction bases numbered 13, after V lost 11 bases and J lost 7 bases. CDR3 size: 14 residues. The CDR3 reads CASNRDRGPSEQYF. For the CDR3, the DNA is TGTGCCAGCAACCGGGACAGGGGACCGAGTGAGCAGTACTTC.

With respect to this clonotype: One end of the junction varies from germline; a read error may be responsible. V gene TRBV9 combines with J gene TRBJ2-1, with D possibly being TRBD2 (6 bases). This CDR3 contains 11 residues. Germline V gene data show CDR1 as SGDLS and CDR2 as YYNGEE. As DNA, the CDR3 is TGTGCCAGCACCGGAGGGGCAGAGCAGTTGTTC. It is translated as CASTGGAEQLF.

This clonotype was observed a handful of times. The CDR3 spells CSVRLAGERFNYEQYV. The CDR3 DNA reads as TGCAGCGTTCGACTAGCGGGAGAGCGTTTTAACTACGAGCAGTACGTC. The chain combines TRBV29-1 with TRBJ2-7, with 12 bases aligning to TRBD2. Germline CDR1 reads SQVTM; CDR2 reads ANQGSEA. The length of the CDR3 is 16 residues. V lost 5 bases to trimming and J lost 3 bases; unmatched junction nucleotides: 11.

With regard to this clonotype: No conserved phenylalanine or tryptophan is present at the end of the CDR3, so a read error is the likely explanation. The gene calls are TRBV2 and TRBJ2-4; perhaps D is TRBD1 or TRBD2 (6 bases each). This CDR3 comprises 12 residues. Germline lookup yields CDR1 SNHLY and CDR2 FYNNEI. Trimming cost V 8 bases and J 10 bases, with 15 bases left between them. DNA for the CDR3: TGTGCCAGCGGGGGAGGTGGGACAATTCAGTACTAC. It is translated as CASGGGGTIQYY.

The chain is built from TRBV9 and TRBJ2-5, with 7 bases fitting TRBD1. The junction had 4 bases not matched to a gene; V was cut back by 3 bases and J by 2 bases. The germline gives CDR1 SGDLS, CDR2 YYNGEE. This CDR3 contains 14 residues. CDR3 sequence: CASSGGRGQETQYF. The CDR3 region has the DNA TGTGCCAGCAGCGGGGGCAGGGGGCAAGAGACCCAGTACTTC. Looking up the rest from reference TRBV9 and TRBJ2-5 gives the full variable domain: DSGVTQTPKHLITATGQRVTLRCSPRSGDLSVYWYQQSLDQGLQFLIQYYNGEERAKGNILERFSAQQFPDLHSELNLSSLELGDSALYFCASSGGRGQETQYFGPGTRLLVL.

The chain combines TRBV15 with TRBJ2-7; TRBD2 aligns across 8 bases. The CDR3 contains 15 residues. CDR1 and CDR2 from the germline V gene are LNHNV and YYDKDF (reference sequence). The V segment lost 0 bases and the J segment 5 bases; nucleotides outside the gene matches: 6. The CDR3, as DNA: TGTGCCACCAGCAGAGATAGAGAGCGGGGGAACGAGCAGTACTTC. Its translation: CATSRDRERGNEQYF.

This clonotype was found a few times. This chain uses TRBV9 with TRBJ2-6; D not resolved. CDR3 length equals 16 residues. Germline values: CDR1 SGDLS, CDR2 YYNGEE. V lost 0 bases and J lost 12, with 19 bases in between. The CDR3: CASSVAGSTGYIVLTF. Written as DNA, the CDR3 is TGTGCCAGCAGCGTAGCGGGTAGTACCGGGTACATCGTCCTGACTTTC.

Remarks on this clonotype: Being one base from a much bigger clone, this may be a read error. V is TRBV15 and J is TRBJ1-2, with TRBD1 matching over 7 bases. Per the germline V gene, CDR1 is LNHNV and CDR2 is YYDKDF (reference sequence). This CDR3 has 17 residues. DNA of the CDR3: TGTGGCACCAGCAGGTACAGGGGTCGGAGAGCTAACTATGGCTACACCTTC. This codes for CGTSRYRGRRANYGYTF.

This rearrangement joins TRBV20-1 to TRBJ2-5; D may be TRBD1 (5 bases). Germline CDR1 is DFQATT and CDR2 is SNEGSKA (reference sequence). The CDR3 is 11 residues long. CDR3 nucleotides: TGCAGCGGACATGGAGAAGAGACCCAGTACTTC. Its translation is CSGHGEETQYF.

This chain joins TRBV7-2 and TRBJ2-3; perhaps TRBD2 as D (5 bases). V dropped 2 bases and J dropped 6 bases, with 21 bases sitting between them. The CDR3 sequence is 17 residues long. Per the germline V gene, CDR1 is SGHTA and CDR2 is FQGNSA. CDR3 sequence: CASSLPEAVDTQDTQYF. CDR3 nucleotides: TGTGCCAGCAGCTTACCCGAAGCGGTAGATACGCAGGATACGCAGTATTTT.

On this clonotype: The DNA is omitted, as the CDR3 cannot be located on it reliably, and the CDR3 follows TCRdb's listing. The chain couples TRBV2 to TRBJ2-5. Germline loops: CDR1 SNHLY, CDR2 FYNNEI. The CDR3 totals 13 residues, both ends included. The CDR3: CASSAVAVHEQFF.

V and J are TRBV10-3 and TRBJ2-7; 11 bases agree with TRBD2. After removal of 3 bases from V and 6 bases from J, the junction contained 4 bases not matched to a gene. The germline gives CDR1 ENHRY, CDR2 SYGVKD. This CDR3 is 14 amino acids long. This CDR3 reads CAISELAGDGEQYV. CDR3 DNA: TGTGCCATCAGTGAACTAGCGGGAGACGGCGAGCAGTACGTC.

Remarks on this clonotype: An end of the junction does not agree with germline; a read error may underlie this. This chain links TRBV11-3 with TRBJ2-1, with D possibly TRBD1 on 5 matching bases. The CDR3 has 13 residues. CDR1 SGHNT and CDR2 YENEEA come from the germline V gene. CDR3 loop: CASRQDLTGSLSF. DNA of the CDR3: TGTGCCAGCAGACAGGATCTAACAGGAAGTCTGTCCTTC.

Worth noting for this clonotype: A read error may account for a junction end that differs from germline. This sequence joins TRBV7-8 and TRBJ2-2; tentative D call: TRBD2 (5 bases). The CDR3 length is 14 residues. The germline gives CDR1 SGHVS, CDR2 FQNEAQ. CDR3 loop: CASSLAGGPGELYF. CDR3 nucleotide sequence: TGTGCCAGCAGCTTAGCTGGCGGGCCCGGTGAGCTGTATTTT.

Details on this clonotype: Without the conserved terminal phenylalanine or tryptophan, this CDR3 likely stems from a read error. It is unclear where the CDR3 begins or ends on the DNA, so no DNA is shown, and the CDR3 is as TCRdb lists it. The chain is built from TRBV7-6 and TRBJ2-7; TRBD1, the table's D call, lacks a check against the DNA. CDR1 and CDR2 from the germline V gene are SGHVS and FNYEAQ. The CDR3 contains 14 residues when both ends are counted. This CDR3 reads CASSFAHGTNETQY.

The chain links TRBV20-1 to TRBJ1-1; weak D call: TRBD1 (5 bases). Germline loops: CDR1 DFQATT, CDR2 SNEGSKA (reference sequence). This CDR3 contains 17 residues. The CDR3 DNA follows: TGCAGCGCCAGCCGAACCCGGGACGGAACCTCGGAGGGTGAAGCTTTCTTT. Protein product: CSASRTRDGTSEGEAFF.

As concerns this clonotype: A much larger clone is a single base away; this may be a read error. No conserved phenylalanine or tryptophan is present at the end of the CDR3, so a read error is the likely explanation. Because the CDR3's place on the DNA is in doubt, the DNA is left out and the CDR3 is given as listed by TCRdb. The V and J genes are TRBV7-3 and TRBJ2-2. The CDR3 sequence runs 12 residues, both termini included. Germline assignment: CDR1 SGHTA and CDR2 FQGTGA. The CDR3 reads CASSRLANAVEH.